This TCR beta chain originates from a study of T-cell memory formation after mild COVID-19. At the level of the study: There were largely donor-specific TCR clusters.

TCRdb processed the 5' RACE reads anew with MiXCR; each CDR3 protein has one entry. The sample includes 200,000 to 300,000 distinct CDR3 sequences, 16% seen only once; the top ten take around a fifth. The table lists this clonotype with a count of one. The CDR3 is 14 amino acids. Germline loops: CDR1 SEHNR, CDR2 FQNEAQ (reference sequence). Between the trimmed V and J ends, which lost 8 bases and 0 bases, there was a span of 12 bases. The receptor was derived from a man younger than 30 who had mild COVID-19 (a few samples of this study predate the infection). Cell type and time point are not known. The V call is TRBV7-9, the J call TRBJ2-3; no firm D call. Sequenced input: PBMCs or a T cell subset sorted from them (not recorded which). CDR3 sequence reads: CASGPTISTDTQYF. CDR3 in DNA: TGTGCCAGCGGCCCGACGATCAGCACAGATACGCAGTATTTT.